Given below is one T cell receptor (beta chain) in context. What antigen it recognizes has not been identified. No base quality values were provided; no much bigger clone lies one nucleotide off. This entry belongs to a study of blood T cell repertoires in COVID-19 (dated by TCRdb to the early 2020s). With regard to the full study: Samples from collaborators originated in the United States, Italy and Spain and spanned both the acute and convalescent phases of COVID-19. The material from the prospective study consisted of cDNA or gDNA derived from T cells, B-cell-depleted T cells, or PBMCs. Deeply sampled blood TCRbeta repertoires from subjects exposed to, actively infected with, or recovered from COVID-19 were included in the dataset. A freely available public database, intended as a resource for researchers studying the immune response to SARS-CoV-2, is where the repertoires were released. Samples were obtained from the ongoing ImmuneRACE study (first 160 participants) and from some 1,200 subjects provided by 6 global collaborators. A de-identified subject ID, COVID-19 status, age in years and sex were almost always included in the sample metadata. Where available, HLA class I and class II types were taken from metadata supplied by the sample provider and were not determined by assay-based typing. Results and caveats for the whole study, not just this receptor: The amount of clinical and demographic metadata varied by source and participant and was provided uncurated.

The immunoSEQ Assay, a bias-controlled multiplex PCR, was used to amplify TCRbeta CDR3 regions from genomic DNA. As for the original processing: The number of nucleated cells in each sample was estimated from the amplification of reference gene primers within the assay. To quantify the absolute abundance of each unique TCRbeta CDR3 rearrangement, sequence reads were collapsed and filtered. Productive Simpson clonality was computed per sample as the square root of Simpson's diversity index over productive rearrangements. As stored in TCRdb, this immuneACCESS dataset retains in-frame rearrangements with V and J assigned. A fraction of the clones does not appear; measured against another copy, unresolved V genes explain less than half of the discrepancy, and the remainder lacks a known reason. The D gene and trimming were derived from the DNA, and the V and J assignments and clone size from that table. In this sample the table shows nearly 400,000 clones, roughly nine tenths of which occur a single time. The top ten clones comprise about 1.8% of the sample.

Participants in the prospective study were enrolled through a virtual design, were aged 18 to 89 years, and lived in fewer than 30 United States geographic areas. In the prospective study, participants were assigned to cohorts based on the clinical history participants reported in a screening survey and a study questionnaire. Recovered participants in ImmuneRACE Cohort 3 were defined as having two consecutive negative NP/OP PCR tests, clearance from a healthcare professional, or resolution of symptoms. In the prospective study, whole blood, serum and a nasopharyngeal or oropharyngeal swab were collected from each participant by mobile phlebotomists. Participants in the prospective study had the option to provide additional blood draws and questionnaires over a 2-month period. Prospective study blood samples were shipped either frozen or at room temperature before DNA extraction. The specimen was PBMCs or T cells enriched from blood (not recorded which). The receptor was derived from a woman younger than 45 who had recovered from COVID-19.

The CDR3 here reads CASRTGMLGRLFF. The nucleotides are TGTGCCAGTAGGACAGGGATGTTAGGAAGACTGTTTTTT. The receptor chain draws on TRBV27 and TRBJ1-4; the junction holds 8 bases that match TRBD1. From the germline V gene (reference sequence), CDR1 is MNHEY and CDR2 is SMNVEV. The CDR3 runs 13 residues from the cysteine to the phenylalanine. Left in the record is the CDR3 DNA by itself, 39 bases read in frame from the first base. The V end gives up 9 bases and the J end 13 bases, leaving 13 bases in the junction not matched to a gene. With the portions outside the CDR3 filled from the reference TRBV27 and TRBJ1-4 genes, the complete variable region becomes EAQVTQNPRYLITVTGKKLTVTCSQNMNHEYMSWYRQDPGLGLRQIYYSMNVEVTDKGDVPEGYKVSRKEKRNFPLILESPSPNQTSLYFCASRTGMLGRLFFGSGTQLSVL.